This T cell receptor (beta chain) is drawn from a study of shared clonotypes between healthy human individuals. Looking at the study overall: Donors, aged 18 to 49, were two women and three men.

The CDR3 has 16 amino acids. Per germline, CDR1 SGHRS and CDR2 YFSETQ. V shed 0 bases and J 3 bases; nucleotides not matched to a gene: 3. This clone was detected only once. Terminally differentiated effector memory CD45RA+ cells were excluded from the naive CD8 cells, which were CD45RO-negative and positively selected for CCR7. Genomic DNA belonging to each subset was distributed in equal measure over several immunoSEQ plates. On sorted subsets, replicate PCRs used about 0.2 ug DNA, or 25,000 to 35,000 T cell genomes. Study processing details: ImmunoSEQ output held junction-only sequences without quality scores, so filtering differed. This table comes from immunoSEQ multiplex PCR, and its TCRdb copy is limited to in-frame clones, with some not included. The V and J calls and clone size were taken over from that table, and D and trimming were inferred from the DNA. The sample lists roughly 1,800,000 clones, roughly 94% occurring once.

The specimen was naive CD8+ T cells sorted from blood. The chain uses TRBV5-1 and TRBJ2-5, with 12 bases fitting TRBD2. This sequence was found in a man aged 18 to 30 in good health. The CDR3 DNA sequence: TGCGCCAGCAGCTTGGATCCTAGCGGGGGGGAAGAGACCCAGTACTTC. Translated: CASSLDPSGGEETQYF.